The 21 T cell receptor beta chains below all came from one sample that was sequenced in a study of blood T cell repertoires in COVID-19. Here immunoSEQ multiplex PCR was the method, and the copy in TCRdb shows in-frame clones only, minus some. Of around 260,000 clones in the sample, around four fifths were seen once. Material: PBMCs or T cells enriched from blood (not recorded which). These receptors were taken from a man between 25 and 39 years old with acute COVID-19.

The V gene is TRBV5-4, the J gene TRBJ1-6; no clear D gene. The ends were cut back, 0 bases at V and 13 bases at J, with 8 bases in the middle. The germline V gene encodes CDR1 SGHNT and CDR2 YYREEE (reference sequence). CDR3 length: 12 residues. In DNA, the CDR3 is TGTGCCAGCAGCTTGGCCAGAGGGCCCCTCCACTTT. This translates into CASSLARGPLHF.

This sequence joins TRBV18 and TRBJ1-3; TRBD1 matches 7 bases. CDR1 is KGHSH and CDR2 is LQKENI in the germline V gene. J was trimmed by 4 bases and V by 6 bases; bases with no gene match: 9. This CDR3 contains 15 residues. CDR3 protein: CASSQSRGAGNTIYF. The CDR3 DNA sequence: TGTGCCAGCTCCCAATCCAGGGGGGCCGGAAACACCATATATTTT.

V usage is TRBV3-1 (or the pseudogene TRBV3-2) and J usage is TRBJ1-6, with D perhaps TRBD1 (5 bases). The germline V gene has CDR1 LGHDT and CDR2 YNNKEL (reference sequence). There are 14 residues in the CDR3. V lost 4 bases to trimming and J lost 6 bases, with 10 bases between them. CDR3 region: CASSLGGVNSPLHF. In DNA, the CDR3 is TGTGCCAGCAGCCTTGGAGGGGTTAATTCACCCCTCCACTTT.

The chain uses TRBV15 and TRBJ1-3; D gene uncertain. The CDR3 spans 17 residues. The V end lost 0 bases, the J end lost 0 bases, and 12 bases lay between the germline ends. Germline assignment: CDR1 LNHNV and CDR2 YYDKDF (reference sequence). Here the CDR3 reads CATSRDLREVSGNTIYF. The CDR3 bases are TGTGCCACCAGCAGAGATCTTAGGGAGGTCTCTGGAAACACCATATATTTT.

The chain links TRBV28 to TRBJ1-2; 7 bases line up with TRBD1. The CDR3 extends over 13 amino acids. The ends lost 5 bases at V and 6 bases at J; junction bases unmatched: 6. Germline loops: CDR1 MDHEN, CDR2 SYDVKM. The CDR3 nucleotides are TGTGCCAGCAGTGAAACAGGGGTGGATGGCTACACCTTC. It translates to CASSETGVDGYTF.

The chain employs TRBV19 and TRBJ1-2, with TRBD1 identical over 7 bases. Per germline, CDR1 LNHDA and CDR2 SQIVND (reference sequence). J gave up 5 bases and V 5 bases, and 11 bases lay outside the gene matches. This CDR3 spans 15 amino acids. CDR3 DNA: TGTGCCAGTAGTTTAACACCGGGACAGAAATATGGCTACACCTTC. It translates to CASSLTPGQKYGYTF.

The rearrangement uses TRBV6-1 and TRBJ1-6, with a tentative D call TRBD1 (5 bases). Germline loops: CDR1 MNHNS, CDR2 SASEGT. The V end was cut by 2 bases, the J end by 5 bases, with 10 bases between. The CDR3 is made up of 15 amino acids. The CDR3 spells CASSEYGQDNSPLHF. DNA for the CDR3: TGTGCCAGCAGTGAATACGGACAAGATAATTCACCCCTCCACTTT.

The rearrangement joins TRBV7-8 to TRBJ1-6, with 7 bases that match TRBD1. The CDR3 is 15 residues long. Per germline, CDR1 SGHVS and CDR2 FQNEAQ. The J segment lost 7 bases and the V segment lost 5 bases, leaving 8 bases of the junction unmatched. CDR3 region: CASSPPKTGNSPLHF. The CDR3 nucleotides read TGTGCCAGCAGCCCGCCGAAGACAGGGAATTCACCCCTCCACTTT.

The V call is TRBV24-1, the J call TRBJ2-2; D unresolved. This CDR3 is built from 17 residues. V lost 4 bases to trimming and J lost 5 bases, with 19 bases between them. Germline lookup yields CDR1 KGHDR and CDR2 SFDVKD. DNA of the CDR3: TGTGCCACCAGTGACCAAGATCTGGTACCGCAGACCGGGGAGCTGTTTTTT. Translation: CATSDQDLVPQTGELFF.

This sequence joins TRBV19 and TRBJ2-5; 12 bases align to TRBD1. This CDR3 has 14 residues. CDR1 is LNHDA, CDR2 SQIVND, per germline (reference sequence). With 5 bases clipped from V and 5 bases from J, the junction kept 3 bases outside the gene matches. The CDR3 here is CASSGTGGRETQYF. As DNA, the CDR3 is TGTGCCAGTAGTGGGACAGGGGGCCGGGAGACCCAGTACTTC.

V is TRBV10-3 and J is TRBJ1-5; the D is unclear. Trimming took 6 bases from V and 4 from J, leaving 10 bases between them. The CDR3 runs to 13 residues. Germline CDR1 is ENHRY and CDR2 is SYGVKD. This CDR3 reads CAISLDWNQPQHF. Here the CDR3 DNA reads TGTGCCATCAGCCTCGACTGGAATCAGCCCCAGCATTTT.

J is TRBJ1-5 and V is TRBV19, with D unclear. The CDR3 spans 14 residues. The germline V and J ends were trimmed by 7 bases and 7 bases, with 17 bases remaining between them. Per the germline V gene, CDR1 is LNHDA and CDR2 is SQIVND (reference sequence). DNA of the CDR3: TGTGCCAGTACCTCGAGGGTAAGAGGGCAGCCCCAGCATTTT. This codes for CASTSRVRGQPQHF.

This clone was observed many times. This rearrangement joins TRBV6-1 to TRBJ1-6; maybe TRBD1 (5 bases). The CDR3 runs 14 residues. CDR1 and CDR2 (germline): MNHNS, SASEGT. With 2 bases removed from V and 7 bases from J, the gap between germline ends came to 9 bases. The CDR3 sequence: CASSEPTDNSPLHF. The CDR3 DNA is TGTGCCAGCAGTGAACCGACAGACAATTCACCCCTCCACTTT.

The CDR3 sequence is CASSHRDRHTEAFF. The CDR3 nucleotides read TGTGCCAGCAGCCATCGGGACAGGCACACTGAAGCTTTCTTT. V and J are TRBV7-2 and TRBJ1-1; 8 bases match TRBD1. The CDR3 consists of 14 residues. The V segment lost 5 bases and the J segment 3 bases; nucleotides outside the gene matches: 5. Germline V gene data show CDR1 as SGHTA and CDR2 as FQGNSA.

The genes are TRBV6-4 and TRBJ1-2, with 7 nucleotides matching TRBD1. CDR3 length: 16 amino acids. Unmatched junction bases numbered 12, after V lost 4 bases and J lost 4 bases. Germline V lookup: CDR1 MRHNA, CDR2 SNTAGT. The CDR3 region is CASSATGALDPYGYTF. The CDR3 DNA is TGTGCCAGCAGTGCTACAGGGGCCCTCGACCCCTATGGCTACACCTTC.

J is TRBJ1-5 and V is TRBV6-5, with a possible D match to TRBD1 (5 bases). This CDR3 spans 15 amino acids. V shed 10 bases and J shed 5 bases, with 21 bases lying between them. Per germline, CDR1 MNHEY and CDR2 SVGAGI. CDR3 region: CATWPQKEGHQPQHF. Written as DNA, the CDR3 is TGTGCCACCTGGCCCCAAAAGGAGGGGCATCAGCCCCAGCATTTT.

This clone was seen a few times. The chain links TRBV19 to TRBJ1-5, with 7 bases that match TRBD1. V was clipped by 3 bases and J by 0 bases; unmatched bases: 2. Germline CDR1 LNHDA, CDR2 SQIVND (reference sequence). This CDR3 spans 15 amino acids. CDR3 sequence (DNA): TGTGCCAGTAGTATGAGACAGGGTAGCAATCAGCCCCAGCATTTT. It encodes CASSMRQGSNQPQHF.

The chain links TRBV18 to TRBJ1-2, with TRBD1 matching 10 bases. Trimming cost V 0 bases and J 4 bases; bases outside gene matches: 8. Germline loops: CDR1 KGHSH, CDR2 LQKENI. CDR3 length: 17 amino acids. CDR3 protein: CASSPPGQGTPLYGYTF. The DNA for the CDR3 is TGTGCCAGCTCACCACCGGGACAGGGGACACCCCTCTATGGCTACACCTTC. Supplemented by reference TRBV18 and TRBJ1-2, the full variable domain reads NAGVMQNPRHLVRRRGQEARLRCSPMKGHSHVYWYRQLPEEGLKFMVYLQKENIIDESGMPKERFSAEFPKEGPSILRIQQVVRGDSAAYFCASSPPGQGTPLYGYTFGSGTRLTVV.

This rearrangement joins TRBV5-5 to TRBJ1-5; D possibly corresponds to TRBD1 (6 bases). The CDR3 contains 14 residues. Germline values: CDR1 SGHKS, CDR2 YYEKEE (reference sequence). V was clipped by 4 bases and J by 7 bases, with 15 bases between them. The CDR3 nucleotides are TGTGCCAGCAGCGCTCGTACAGGGTTCCAGCCCCAGCATTTT. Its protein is CASSARTGFQPQHF.

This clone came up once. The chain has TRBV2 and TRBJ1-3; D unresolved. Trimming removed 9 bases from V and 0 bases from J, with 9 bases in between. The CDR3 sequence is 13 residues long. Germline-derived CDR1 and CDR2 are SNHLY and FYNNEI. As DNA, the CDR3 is TGTGCCAGTTGGCCCCTCTCTGGAAACACCATATATTTT. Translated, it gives CASWPLSGNTIYF.

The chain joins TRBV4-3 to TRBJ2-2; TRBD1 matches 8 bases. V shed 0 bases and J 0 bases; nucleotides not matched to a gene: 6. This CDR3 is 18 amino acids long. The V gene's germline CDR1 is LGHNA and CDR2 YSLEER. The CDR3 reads CASSQDGTGGANTGELFF. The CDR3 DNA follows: TGCGCCAGCAGCCAAGATGGGACAGGAGGAGCGAACACCGGGGAGCTGTTTTTT.